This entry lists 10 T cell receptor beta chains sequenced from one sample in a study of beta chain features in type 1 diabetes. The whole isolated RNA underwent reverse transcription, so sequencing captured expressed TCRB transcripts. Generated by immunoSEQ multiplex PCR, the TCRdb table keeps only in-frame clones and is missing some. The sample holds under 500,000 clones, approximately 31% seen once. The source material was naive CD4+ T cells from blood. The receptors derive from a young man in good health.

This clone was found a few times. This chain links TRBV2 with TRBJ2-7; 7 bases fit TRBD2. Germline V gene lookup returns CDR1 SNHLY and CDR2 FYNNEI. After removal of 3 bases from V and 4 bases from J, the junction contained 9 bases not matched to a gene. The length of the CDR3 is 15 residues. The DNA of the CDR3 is TGTGCCAGCAGTGAGTTAGGGCGTAGCGGGTACGAGCAGTACTTC. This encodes CASSELGRSGYEQYF.

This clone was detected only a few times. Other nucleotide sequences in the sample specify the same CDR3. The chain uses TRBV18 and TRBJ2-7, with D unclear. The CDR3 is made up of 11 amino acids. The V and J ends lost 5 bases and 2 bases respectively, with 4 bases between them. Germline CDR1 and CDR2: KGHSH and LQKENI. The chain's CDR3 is CASSSTYEQYF. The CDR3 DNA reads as TGTGCCAGCTCATCGACCTACGAGCAGTACTTC. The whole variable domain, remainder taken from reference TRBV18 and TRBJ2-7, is NAGVMQNPRHLVRRRGQEARLRCSPMKGHSHVYWYRQLPEEGLKFMVYLQKENIIDESGMPKERFSAEFPKEGPSILRIQQVVRGDSAAYFCASSSTYEQYFGPGTRLTVT.

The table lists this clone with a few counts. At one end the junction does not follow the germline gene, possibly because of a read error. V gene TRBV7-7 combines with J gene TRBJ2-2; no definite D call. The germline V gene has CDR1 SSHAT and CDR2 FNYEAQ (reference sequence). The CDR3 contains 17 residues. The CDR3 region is CASSPTLSSSNTGELFF. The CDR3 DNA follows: TGTGCTAGCAGCCCCACACTGAGCTCTTCGAACACCGGGGAGCTGTTTTTT.

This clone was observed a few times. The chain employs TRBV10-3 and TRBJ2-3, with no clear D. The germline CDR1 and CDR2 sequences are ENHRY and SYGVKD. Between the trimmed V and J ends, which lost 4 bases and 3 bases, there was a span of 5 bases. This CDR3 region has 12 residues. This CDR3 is CAISGITDTQYF. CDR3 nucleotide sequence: TGTGCCATCAGTGGGATAACAGATACGCAGTATTTT.

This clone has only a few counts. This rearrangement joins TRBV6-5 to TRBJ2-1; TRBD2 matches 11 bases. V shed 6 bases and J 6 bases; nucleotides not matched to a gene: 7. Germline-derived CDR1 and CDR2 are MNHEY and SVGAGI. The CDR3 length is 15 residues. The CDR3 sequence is CASSPGTSGLNEQFF. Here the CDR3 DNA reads TGTGCCAGCAGCCCCGGGACTAGCGGCCTCAATGAGCAGTTCTTC.

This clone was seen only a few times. CDR3 residues: CASGARHEQFF. The CDR3 bases are TGTGCCAGCGGGGCTCGACATGAGCAGTTCTTC. This chain connects TRBV2 to TRBJ2-1; tentative D call: TRBD1 (5 bases). This CDR3 region has 11 residues. The ends were cut back, 8 bases at V and 8 bases at J, with 10 bases in the middle. Germline V gives CDR1 SNHLY, CDR2 FYNNEI.

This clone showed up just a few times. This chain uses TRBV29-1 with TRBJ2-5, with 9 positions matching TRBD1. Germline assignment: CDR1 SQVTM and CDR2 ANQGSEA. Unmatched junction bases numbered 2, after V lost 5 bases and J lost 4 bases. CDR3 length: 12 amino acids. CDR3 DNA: TGCAGCGTTACAGGGGGCGCAGAGACCCAGTACTTC. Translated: CSVTGGAETQYF.

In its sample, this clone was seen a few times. The CDR3 protein is CASSLVLNQPQHF. CDR3 bases: TGTGCCAGCAGCTTAGTTCTCAATCAGCCCCAGCATTTT. This chain uses TRBV7-2 with TRBJ1-5; unclear D gene. V lost 1 base to trimming and J lost 3 bases, with 4 bases between them. The CDR3 sequence is 13 residues long. The germline gives CDR1 SGHTA, CDR2 FQGNSA. Variable domain in full (rest from reference TRBV7-2 and TRBJ1-5): GAGVSQSPSNKVTEKGKDVELRCDPISGHTALYWYRQSLGQGLEFLIYFQGNSAPDKSGLPSDRFSAERTGGSVSTLTIQRTQQEDSAVYLCASSLVLNQPQHFGDGTRLSIL.

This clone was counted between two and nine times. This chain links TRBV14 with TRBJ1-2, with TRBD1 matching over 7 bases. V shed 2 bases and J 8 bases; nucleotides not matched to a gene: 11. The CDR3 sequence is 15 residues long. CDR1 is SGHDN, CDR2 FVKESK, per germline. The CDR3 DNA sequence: TGTGCCAGCAGCCAACAACCGGGACAGTGGGAAGGCTACACCTTC. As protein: CASSQQPGQWEGYTF.

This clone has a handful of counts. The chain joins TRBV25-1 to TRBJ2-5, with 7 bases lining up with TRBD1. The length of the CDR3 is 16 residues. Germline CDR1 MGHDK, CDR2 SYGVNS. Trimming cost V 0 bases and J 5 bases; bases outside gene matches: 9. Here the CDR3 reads CASSEYKAGGWETQYF. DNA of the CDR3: TGTGCCAGCAGTGAATATAAGGCAGGGGGTTGGGAGACCCAGTACTTC.